A selection of T cell receptor beta chains follows, all from one sample in a study of vaccination effects on CD4 cells after COVID-19. These receptors' targets are unknown. Sequencing was performed with immunoSEQ multiplex PCR; in TCRdb, only in-frame clones are kept and a portion is missing. The sample includes roughly 65,000 clones, about 72% seen only once; the top ten take around 2.8%. Specimen: CD4+ T cells from PBMCs cultured with HCoV-NL63 spike peptides, collected before COVID-19 vaccination. These receptors all stem from a human donor who received a COVID-19 vaccine. The CDR3 runs from the conserved cysteine through the conserved F or W. D genes are given only for firm matches. Clone size is stated in some rows and not others, as once, few, many or a class when expanded.

V gene: TRBV7-2
J gene: TRBJ1-5
D gene: TRBD1
clone size: -
CDR3 length: 15
CDR3 DNA: TGTGCCAGCAGCTCCCGACAGGGGGGCAATCAGCCCCAGCATTTT
CDR3 protein: CASSSRQGGNQPQHF

V gene: TRBV7-2
J gene: TRBJ2-5
D gene: TRBD2
clone size: -
CDR3 length: 15
CDR3 DNA: TGTGCCAGCAGCCGCAGTCGGGGGGGGCAAGAGACCCAGTACTTC
CDR3 protein: CASSRSRGGQETQYF

V gene: TRBV6-5
J gene: TRBJ1-6
D gene: -
clone size: -
CDR3 length: 15
CDR3 DNA: TGTGCCAGCACCCAGGGCGCCAGTGCCTTGGGTCCCCTCCACTTT
CDR3 protein: CASTQGASALGPLHF

V gene: TRBV19
J gene: TRBJ2-1
D gene: -
clone size: -
CDR3 length: 13
CDR3 DNA: TGTGCCAGTAGTGACAGGGACTGGGGTGAGCAGTTCTTC
CDR3 protein: CASSDRDWGEQFF

V gene: TRBV5-1
J gene: TRBJ2-3
D gene: -
clone size: -
CDR3 length: 16
CDR3 DNA: TGCGCCAGCAGCCCCGTTTATATGAGCCGCACAGATACGCAGTATTTT
CDR3 protein: CASSPVYMSRTDTQYF

V gene: TRBV7-9
J gene: TRBJ2-5
D gene: -
clone size: -
CDR3 length: 13
CDR3 DNA: TGTGCCAGCAGCTTACGATGGGAAGAGACCCAGTACTTC
CDR3 protein: CASSLRWEETQYF

V gene: TRBV3-1/TRBV3-2
J gene: TRBJ1-3
D gene: -
clone size: once
CDR3 length: 14
CDR3 DNA: TGTGCCAGCAGCCAAGGGAGTTTTGGAAACACCATATATTTT
CDR3 protein: CASSQGSFGNTIYF

V gene: TRBV19
J gene: TRBJ2-2
D gene: -
clone size: -
CDR3 length: 16
CDR3 DNA: TGTGCCAGTAAGACCGGGACCAGAGGGAACACCGGGGAGCTGTTTTTT
CDR3 protein: CASKTGTRGNTGELFF

V gene: TRBV5-1
J gene: TRBJ2-3
D gene: TRBD2
clone size: -
CDR3 length: 18
CDR3 DNA: TGCGCCAGCAGCCGTGGACTAGCGGGGCGGGTAGGGGCAGATACGCAGTATTTT
CDR3 protein: CASSRGLAGRVGADTQYF

V gene: TRBV7-8
J gene: TRBJ2-2
D gene: -
clone size: -
CDR3 length: 14
CDR3 DNA: TGTGCCAGCAGCTTAGCGCATACGACCGGGGAGCTGTTTTTT
CDR3 protein: CASSLAHTTGELFF

V gene: TRBV2
J gene: TRBJ2-5
D gene: -
clone size: -
CDR3 length: 12
CDR3 DNA: TGTGCCAGCAGGATGGTGGTGGGGACCCAGTACTTC
CDR3 protein: CASRMVVGTQYF

V gene: TRBV15
J gene: TRBJ1-4
D gene: -
clone size: -
CDR3 length: 16
CDR3 DNA: TGTGCCACCAGCAGAGACATTTTCGCAACTAATGAAAAACTGTTTTTT
CDR3 protein: CATSRDIFATNEKLFF

V gene: TRBV5-1
J gene: TRBJ1-2
D gene: TRBD1
clone size: few
CDR3 length: 16
CDR3 DNA: TGCGCCAGCAGCTTTCTAGGAGGACAGGGGATCTATGGCTACACCTTC
CDR3 protein: CASSFLGGQGIYGYTF

V gene: TRBV6-5
J gene: TRBJ2-3
D gene: TRBD2
clone size: once
CDR3 length: 15
CDR3 DNA: TGTGCCAGCAGGCAACGCGGGGGGGCGGGAGATACGCAGTATTTT
CDR3 protein: CASRQRGGAGDTQYF

V gene: TRBV7-6
J gene: TRBJ1-3
D gene: -
clone size: -
CDR3 length: 15
CDR3 DNA: TGTGCCAGCAGCGCAAACACAGGGACTGGAAACACCATATATTTT
CDR3 protein: CASSANTGTGNTIYF

V gene: TRBV5-1
J gene: TRBJ1-1
D gene: -
clone size: -
CDR3 length: 15
CDR3 DNA: TGCGCCAGCAGCTTGGCCGGGCAGTCGGCCACTGAAGCTTTCTTT
CDR3 protein: CASSLAGQSATEAFF

V gene: TRBV11-2
J gene: TRBJ2-2
D gene: -
clone size: -
CDR3 length: 14
CDR3 DNA: TGTGCCAGCAGCTTAGATTTTAGCGTCGGGGAGCTGTTTTTT
CDR3 protein: CASSLDFSVGELFF

V gene: TRBV10-3
J gene: TRBJ1-5
D gene: -
clone size: few
CDR3 length: 12
CDR3 DNA: TGTGCCATCAGTGGGACGAATCAGCCCCAGCATTTT
CDR3 protein: CAISGTNQPQHF

V gene: TRBV7-2
J gene: TRBJ2-1
D gene: TRBD1
clone size: -
CDR3 length: 14
CDR3 DNA: TGTGCCAGCAGCAGGGACAGGGGGGAGAATGAGCAGTTCTTC
CDR3 protein: CASSRDRGENEQFF

V gene: TRBV13
J gene: TRBJ1-6
D gene: -
clone size: -
CDR3 length: 14
CDR3 DNA: TGTGCCAGCAGCTTAGGAGGGAAAGGTTCACCCCTCCACTTT
CDR3 protein: CASSLGGKGSPLHF

V gene: TRBV18
J gene: TRBJ2-1
D gene: -
clone size: once
CDR3 length: 16
CDR3 DNA: TGTGCCAGCTCACCTCCCGGAGTCAGGTCGGACAATGAGCAGTTCTTC
CDR3 protein: CASSPPGVRSDNEQFF

V gene: TRBV24-1
J gene: TRBJ1-6
D gene: TRBD1
clone size: -
CDR3 length: 15
CDR3 DNA: TGTGCCACCAGTGACCCGGGACAGCCCAATTCACCCCTCCACTTT
CDR3 protein: CATSDPGQPNSPLHF

V gene: TRBV25-1
J gene: TRBJ1-6
D gene: TRBD1
clone size: few
CDR3 length: 17
CDR3 DNA: TGTGCCAGCAGTGAATCTAAGACAGGGACAATAGATTCACCCCTCCACTTT
CDR3 protein: CASSESKTGTIDSPLHF

V gene: TRBV7-9
J gene: TRBJ2-3
D gene: -
clone size: -
CDR3 length: 16
CDR3 DNA: TGTGCCAGCAGCCCACCCAGTGGGCGGGGCACAGATACGCAGTATTTT
CDR3 protein: CASSPPSGRGTDTQYF

V gene: TRBV30
J gene: TRBJ2-5
D gene: -
clone size: -
CDR3 length: 13
CDR3 DNA: TGTGCCTGGAGTTGGGGCCTCCAAGAGACCCAGTACTTC
CDR3 protein: CAWSWGLQETQYF

V gene: TRBV5-1
J gene: TRBJ2-1
D gene: -
clone size: -
CDR3 length: 13
CDR3 DNA: TGCGCCAGCAGCGCGGGCCGGACTCGTGAGCAGTTCTTC
CDR3 protein: CASSAGRTREQFF

V gene: TRBV15
J gene: TRBJ2-3
D gene: TRBD1
clone size: -
CDR3 length: 13
CDR3 DNA: TGTGCCCTGAAGGGACAGCGCACAGATACGCAGTATTTT
CDR3 protein: CALKGQRTDTQYF

V gene: TRBV7-8
J gene: TRBJ2-5
D gene: TRBD1
clone size: once
CDR3 length: 15
CDR3 DNA: TGTGCCAGCAGCCCCCGGGACAGGGTTGTGGAGACCCAGTACTTC
CDR3 protein: CASSPRDRVVETQYF

V gene: TRBV19
J gene: TRBJ2-3
D gene: -
clone size: -
CDR3 length: 14
CDR3 DNA: TGTGCCAGTAGTAGCCGTTCGGCGGCAGATACGCAGTATTTT
CDR3 protein: CASSSRSAADTQYF

V gene: TRBV30
J gene: TRBJ1-2
D gene: TRBD1
clone size: -
CDR3 length: 15
CDR3 DNA: TGTGCCTGGAGTTCAGGACAGGGCTTCAACTATGGCTACACCTTC
CDR3 protein: CAWSSGQGFNYGYTF

V gene: TRBV30
J gene: TRBJ2-5
D gene: TRBD1
clone size: -
CDR3 length: 15
CDR3 DNA: TGTGCCTGGAGGCCAGGACAGGCTAACCAAGAGACCCAGTACTTC
CDR3 protein: CAWRPGQANQETQYF

V gene: TRBV24-1
J gene: TRBJ1-4
D gene: -
clone size: -
CDR3 length: 13
CDR3 DNA: TGTGCCACCAGTAGGAACAATAATGAAAAACTGTTTTTT
CDR3 protein: CATSRNNNEKLFF

V gene: TRBV7-3
J gene: TRBJ2-5
D gene: TRBD2
clone size: -
CDR3 length: 16
CDR3 DNA: TGTGCCAGCAGCCCGTACGAGCGGGGGGGCATCGAGACCCAGTACTTC
CDR3 protein: CASSPYERGGIETQYF

V gene: TRBV29-1
J gene: TRBJ2-1
D gene: -
clone size: -
CDR3 length: 13
CDR3 DNA: TGCAGCGGGCGACTGGGCGCCTACAATGAGCAGTTCTTC
CDR3 protein: CSGRLGAYNEQFF

V gene: TRBV4-3
J gene: TRBJ1-1
D gene: -
clone size: once
CDR3 length: 14
CDR3 DNA: TGCGCCAGCAGCCATCCCGGGACTTACACTGAAGCTTTCTTT
CDR3 protein: CASSHPGTYTEAFF

V gene: TRBV18
J gene: TRBJ1-3
D gene: -
clone size: -
CDR3 length: 14
CDR3 DNA: TGTGCCAGCTCACCAGTCGACTCTGGAAACACCATATATTTT
CDR3 protein: CASSPVDSGNTIYF

V gene: TRBV12-3/TRBV12-4
J gene: TRBJ1-2
D gene: -
clone size: -
CDR3 length: 13
CDR3 DNA: TGTGCCGCTACTCTACAGGGAGTGCCCGGCTACACCTTC
CDR3 protein: CAATLQGVPGYTF

V gene: TRBV6-1
J gene: TRBJ2-3
D gene: -
clone size: -
CDR3 length: 16
CDR3 DNA: TGTGCCAGCAGTGAATGGTCAGGGTCTAGCACAGATACGCAGTATTTT
CDR3 protein: CASSEWSGSSTDTQYF

V gene: TRBV25-1
J gene: TRBJ2-5
D gene: TRBD2
clone size: -
CDR3 length: 14
CDR3 DNA: TGTGCCAGCAGCAAGGGACTAGCCCAGGAGACCCAGTACTTC
CDR3 protein: CASSKGLAQETQYF

V gene: TRBV19
J gene: TRBJ2-5
D gene: TRBD1
clone size: -
CDR3 length: 16
CDR3 DNA: TGTGCCAGTAGTACGGGGACAGGCTTACTCCAAGAGACCCAGTACTTC
CDR3 protein: CASSTGTGLLQETQYF

V gene: TRBV6-5
J gene: TRBJ2-2
D gene: -
clone size: -
CDR3 length: 16
CDR3 DNA: TGTGCCAGCAGTTACTCGAACCGTCCGGTTGCCGGGGAGCTGTTTTTT
CDR3 protein: CASSYSNRPVAGELFF

V gene: TRBV6-6
J gene: TRBJ1-5
D gene: -
clone size: -
CDR3 length: 16
CDR3 DNA: TGTGCCAGTTACACCGGGCAGTTTTATAGCAATCAGCCCCAGCATTTT
CDR3 protein: CASYTGQFYSNQPQHF

V gene: TRBV20-1
J gene: TRBJ1-6
D gene: -
clone size: -
CDR3 length: 15
CDR3 DNA: TGCAGTGCTAGTGCCGGAGGGCAGCCGAATTCACCCCTCCACTTT
CDR3 protein: CSASAGGQPNSPLHF

V gene: TRBV19
J gene: TRBJ1-6
D gene: -
clone size: few
CDR3 length: 14
CDR3 DNA: TGTGCCAGTAAGATACACGGGTATAATTCACCCCTCCACTTT
CDR3 protein: CASKIHGYNSPLHF

V gene: TRBV5-1
J gene: TRBJ2-5
D gene: -
clone size: -
CDR3 length: 14
CDR3 DNA: TGCGCCAGCGGGGACGACAGGTTTGAAGAGACCCAGTACTTC
CDR3 protein: CASGDDRFEETQYF

V gene: TRBV24-1
J gene: TRBJ1-2
D gene: -
clone size: -
CDR3 length: 13
CDR3 DNA: TGTGCCACCAGTGATTTAACAGCTGGGGGCTACACCTTC
CDR3 protein: CATSDLTAGGYTF

V gene: TRBV19
J gene: TRBJ1-1
D gene: -
clone size: -
CDR3 length: 15
CDR3 DNA: TGTGCCAGTAGTATAAGGTCAGGGGTGAACACTGAAGCTTTCTTT
CDR3 protein: CASSIRSGVNTEAFF

V gene: TRBV12-1
J gene: TRBJ1-2
D gene: -
clone size: -
CDR3 length: 12
CDR3 DNA: TGTGCCAGCAGCCACCAGGGCTATGGCTACACCTTC
CDR3 protein: CASSHQGYGYTF

V gene: TRBV11-3
J gene: TRBJ2-1
D gene: TRBD2
clone size: -
CDR3 length: 18
CDR3 DNA: TGTGCCAGCAGCTTAGGATTCGGGGCGGGGGGAGATCAGGGTGAGCAGTTCTTC
CDR3 protein: CASSLGFGAGGDQGEQFF

V gene: TRBV15
J gene: TRBJ1-4
D gene: TRBD1
clone size: -
CDR3 length: 15
CDR3 DNA: TGTGCCACCAGCAGGGACAGGTCGAATAATGAAAAACTGTTTTTT
CDR3 protein: CATSRDRSNNEKLFF

V gene: TRBV11-1
J gene: TRBJ2-2
D gene: -
clone size: -
CDR3 length: 15
CDR3 DNA: TGTGCCAGCAGCTTACTGTCAGGGGACACCGGGGAGCTGTTTTTT
CDR3 protein: CASSLLSGDTGELFF

V gene: TRBV28
J gene: TRBJ2-5
D gene: TRBD2
clone size: -
CDR3 length: 17
CDR3 DNA: TGTGCCAGCATTCCCTTTAGCGGGGGGGCAGGGAGAGAGACCCAGTACTTC
CDR3 protein: CASIPFSGGAGRETQYF

V gene: TRBV7-2
J gene: TRBJ1-3
D gene: -
clone size: -
CDR3 length: 17
CDR3 DNA: TGTGCCAGCAGCCTGCAACTTATCGGGCTCTCTGGAAACACCATATATTTT
CDR3 protein: CASSLQLIGLSGNTIYF

V gene: TRBV19
J gene: TRBJ2-3
D gene: -
clone size: -
CDR3 length: 14
CDR3 DNA: TGTGCCAGTAGCCACCACCACGAAGCAGATACGCAGTATTTT
CDR3 protein: CASSHHHEADTQYF

V gene: TRBV6-1
J gene: TRBJ2-6
D gene: -
clone size: -
CDR3 length: 17
CDR3 DNA: TGTGCCAGCAGTGGCCGCGGCACCGTATTTGGGGCCAACGTCCTGACTTTC
CDR3 protein: CASSGRGTVFGANVLTF

V gene: TRBV10-1
J gene: TRBJ2-2
D gene: -
clone size: -
CDR3 length: 12
CDR3 DNA: TGCGCCAGCAGAGATTACGCCGGGGAGCTGTTTTTT
CDR3 protein: CASRDYAGELFF

V gene: TRBV4-2
J gene: TRBJ2-3
D gene: TRBD1
clone size: -
CDR3 length: 15
CDR3 DNA: TGTGCCAGCAGCCCCACAGGGGGCCGGACAGATACGCAGTATTTT
CDR3 protein: CASSPTGGRTDTQYF

V gene: TRBV6-4
J gene: TRBJ1-4
D gene: -
clone size: -
CDR3 length: 15
CDR3 DNA: TGTGCCAGCAGTCGAGAGGGCGGGACTGGAGAAAAACTGTTTTTT
CDR3 protein: CASSREGGTGEKLFF

V gene: TRBV18
J gene: TRBJ2-5
D gene: -
clone size: -
CDR3 length: 18
CDR3 DNA: TGTGCCAGCGCGCGAATTCCAGGGGAAAGGGGCCCCCAAGAGACCCAGTACTTC
CDR3 protein: CASARIPGERGPQETQYF

V gene: TRBV25-1
J gene: TRBJ1-4
D gene: -
clone size: -
CDR3 length: 13
CDR3 DNA: TGTGCCAGCAATCGTTTTAGGGGTGAAAAACTGTTTTTT
CDR3 protein: CASNRFRGEKLFF